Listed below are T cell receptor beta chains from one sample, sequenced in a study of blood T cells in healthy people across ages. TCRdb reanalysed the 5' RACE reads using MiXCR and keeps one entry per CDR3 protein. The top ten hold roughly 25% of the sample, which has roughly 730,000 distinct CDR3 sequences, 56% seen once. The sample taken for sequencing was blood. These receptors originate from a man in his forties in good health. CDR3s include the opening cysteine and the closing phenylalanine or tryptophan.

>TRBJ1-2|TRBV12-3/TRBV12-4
CAIRNLTLWRAPSNYGYTF
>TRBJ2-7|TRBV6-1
CASTETVSGFFRSYEQYF
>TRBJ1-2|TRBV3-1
CASSQSSQGNGYTF
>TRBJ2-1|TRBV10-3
CAISERQINGEQFF
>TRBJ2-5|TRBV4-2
CASNQYSGSRETQYF
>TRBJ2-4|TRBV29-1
CSAGTAKNIQYF
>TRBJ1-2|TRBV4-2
CASSQDQLSYGYTF
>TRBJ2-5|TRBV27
CASSSTRVQETQYF
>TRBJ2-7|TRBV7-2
CASSTPALPEQYF
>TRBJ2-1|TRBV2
CASMTRGDNEQFF
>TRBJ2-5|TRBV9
CASSVGNAQETQYF
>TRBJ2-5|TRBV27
CASSSQGKEETQYF
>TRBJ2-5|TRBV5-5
CASSLFGAAGYQETQYF
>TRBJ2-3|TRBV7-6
CASSLWIFTDTQYF
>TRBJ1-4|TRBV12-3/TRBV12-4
CASSPGQGGPNEKLFF
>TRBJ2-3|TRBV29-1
CSVEETGAPVFDTQYF
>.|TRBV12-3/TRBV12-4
CASSLREVGGNEQYF
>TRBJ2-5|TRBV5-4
CASSLAAMETQYF
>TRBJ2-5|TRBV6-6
CASSSPEGTQYF
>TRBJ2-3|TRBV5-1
CASSPSTSVTDTQYF
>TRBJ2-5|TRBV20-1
CSASSPGGQETQYF
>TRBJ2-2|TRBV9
CASSPQTIQGVGGELFF
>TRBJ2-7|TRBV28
CASSFSGVVWEQYF
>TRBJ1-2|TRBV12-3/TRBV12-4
CASSFSRNYGYTF
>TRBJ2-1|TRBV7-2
CASSLSLVAVDEQFF
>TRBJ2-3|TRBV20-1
CSAGLPVTYRDTQYF
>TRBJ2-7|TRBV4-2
CASSQGISGGASDEQYF
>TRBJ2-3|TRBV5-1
CASSLVTVHTDTQYF
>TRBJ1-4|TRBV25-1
CASSDPTRSTTNEKLFF
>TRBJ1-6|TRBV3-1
CASSSPRGSPLHF
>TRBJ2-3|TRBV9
CASSAVDLSTQYF
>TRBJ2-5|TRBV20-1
CSVDSRVNEQYF
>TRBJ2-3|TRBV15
CATSRGRAGPDTQYF
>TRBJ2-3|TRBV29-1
CSAGGTGGADTQYF
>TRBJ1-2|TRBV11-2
CASSFGRSYTF
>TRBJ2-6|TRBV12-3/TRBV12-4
CASSQVWSGANVLTF
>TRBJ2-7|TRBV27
CASSFSSPLQETASYEQYF
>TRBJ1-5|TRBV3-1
CASEQGRSNQPQHF
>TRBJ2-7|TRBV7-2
CASSLSGNGEQYF
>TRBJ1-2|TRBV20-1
CSANAGATAKGDGYTF
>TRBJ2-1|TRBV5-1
CASSLGGDRIYNEQFF
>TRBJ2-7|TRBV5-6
CASNYGGPYEQYF
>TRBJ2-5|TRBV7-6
CASSLVGSSGRRVKEQYF
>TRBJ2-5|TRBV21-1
CASSKGAGPGETQYF
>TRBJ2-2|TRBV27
CASSWDIAGGELFF
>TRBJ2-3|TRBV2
CASSEAPPAGGADTQYF
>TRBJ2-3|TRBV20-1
CSANMREGKDTQYF
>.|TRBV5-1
CASSSSGSSCEQYF
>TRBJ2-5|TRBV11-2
CASSLASGSQQETQYF
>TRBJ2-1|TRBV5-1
CASSLDGLSIPFF
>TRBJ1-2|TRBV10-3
CAITNTQALGYGYTF
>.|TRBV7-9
CASSSTSGIPYNEQYF
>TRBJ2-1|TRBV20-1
CSASDPRQGLVNNEQFF
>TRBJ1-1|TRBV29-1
CSVPWGNTEAFF
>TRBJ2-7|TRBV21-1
CASSFRRLAGGSYEQYF
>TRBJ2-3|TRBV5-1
CASSSEGVRTDTQYF
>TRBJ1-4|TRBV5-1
CASCTGGVVPDEKLFF